This is a list of T cell receptor beta chains from one sample in a study of blood T cells in healthy people across ages. TCRdb re-analysed the 5' RACE reads in MiXCR, keeping a single row per CDR3 protein. The table includes some 940,000 distinct CDR3 sequences, around 29% detected once. Another study also made use of these data, one on T cells of mothers and their children.

The sequenced sample was blood. Receptors were obtained from a middle-aged woman in good health. Both conserved end residues are part of each CDR3. Size is stated for part of the rows, as once, few or many counts, or as a class when the clone is expanded.

V,size,CDR3
TRBV29-1,many,CSAVAVPYAFF
TRBV10-3,-,CAIRPGQGPYEQYF
TRBV7-3,few,CASSLGLGLPSTDTQYF
TRBV5-6,-,CASSSYLESYQPQHF
TRBV7-8,few,CASRPLASPGHTQYF
TRBV24-1,few,CATSDGQPNQPQHF
TRBV6-5,once,CASSYSGLASSYEQYF
TRBV5-1,-,CASSTGQGTADTQYF
TRBV10-3,-,CAISESSGVTDTQYF
TRBV19,-,CASSMKGDTYGYTF
TRBV5-1,few,CASGTGSGGVYEQYF
TRBV9,few,CASSVGGAFGTDTRYF
TRBV20-1,-,CSVKPYNEQFF
TRBV10-3,few,CAIKGRGETYEQYF
TRBV7-9,-,CASSLGGTHEQYF
TRBV7-3,-,CASSPRFSSYNEQFF
TRBV10-3,few,CAIRVGQGTDTQYF
TRBV7-6,-,CVSSSTGTQETQYF
TRBV29-1,-,CSAVRQGDTEAFF
TRBV20-1,-,CSASKVAEGDTIYF
TRBV20-1,few,CSARDLGGYEQYF
TRBV7-2,few,CASSGRVVYGYTF
TRBV11-1,-,CASSLFASNSPLHF
TRBV12-3/TRBV12-4,-,CASRYDSSNEKLFF
TRBV7-2,-,CASSLASGSGEQFF
TRBV3-1,-,CAGSQDHINTEAFF
TRBV4-3,few,CASSQDGQGGVEQYF
TRBV7-2,-,CASSAAARVVYEQYF
TRBV28,-,CASSGQDGGYSNQPQHF
TRBV5-1,-,CASSWGQAETQYF
TRBV18,-,CASSPGKAGSREQYF
TRBV6-6,few,CASTSMGQGEKPQHF
TRBV29-1,-,CSAGVGNERLFF
TRBV4-2,-,CASSRVPRASTDTQYF
TRBV12-3/TRBV12-4,many,CASSLPGQASYEQYF
TRBV27,-,CASSPLGGSYNSPLHF
TRBV28,few,CASSFSGRGTLQQYF
TRBV6-6,many,CASSYPGRRNEQYF
TRBV6-5,-,CASRGRWGEKLFF
TRBV7-2,many,CASSFGPNNEQFF
TRBV28,-,CAGSSRLGRPITYEQYF
TRBV18,few,CASSPGGRGLLDEQYF
TRBV28,many,CASLPPRGSSQSNYGYTF
TRBV5-5,once,CASSLLAGVITGELFF
TRBV7-3,few,CASSLTAGTGSSGANVLTF
TRBV10-3,few,CAISIQDRGLHSYSGANVLTF
TRBV20-1,once,CSASELAGGPHEQYF
TRBV10-3,many,CAISLDRRYEQYF
TRBV28,many,CASSFSSAGGYGYTF
TRBV7-2,-,CASSLMAATNEKLFF
TRBV20-1,few,CSAREGGAGMTEAFF
TRBV27,-,CASSPDSNEQYF
TRBV9,few,CASSTPWGQGIIPHLAGERGEQYF
TRBV7-2,-,CASSLNAGGHVTQYF
TRBV9,few,CASSGLAGGLTDTQYF
TRBV20-1,few,CSASEGQSNQPQHF